The 32 T cell receptor beta chains given below trace back to one sample, sequenced in a study of identical twins. One entry per CDR3 protein, called by TCRdb with MiXCR from the 5' RACE reads. The repertoire holds about 660,000 distinct CDR3 sequences, with about 9.4% as singletons. The same sample was also studied in work on yellow fever vaccine responses in identical twins.

The specimen was PBMCs. Receptors were obtained from a woman between 18 and 29 years old in good health.

In this sample, this clonotype turned up a few times. This chain links TRBV2 with TRBJ2-3, with 10 bases lining up with TRBD2. Germline CDR1 is SNHLY and CDR2 is FYNNEI. This CDR3 has 16 amino acids. The junction had 5 bases not matched to a gene; V was cut back by 3 bases and J by 2 bases. The CDR3 region is CASSDPGLALTDTQYF. DNA for the CDR3: TGTGCCAGCAGTGACCCGGGACTAGCGCTCACAGATACGCAGTATTTT.

As for this clonotype: One junction end does not reproduce the germline sequence, and a read error may be involved. The rearrangement joins TRBV6-1 to TRBJ2-3, with 7 bases lining up with TRBD1. This CDR3 region has 15 residues. Germline values: CDR1 MNHNS, CDR2 SASEGT. The CDR3 DNA is TGTGCCAGCAGCGAAGAGACAGGGTGGCCGGATACGCAGTATTTT. Protein sequence: CASSEETGWPDTQYF.

This clonotype was counted a few times. This chain connects TRBV7-2 to TRBJ2-7; the match to TRBD2 covers 13 bases. There are 17 residues in the CDR3. The germline CDR1 and CDR2 sequences are SGHTA and FQGNSA. V shed 0 bases, J shed 0 bases, and the junction held 2 bases outside the gene matches. In DNA, the CDR3 is TGTGCCAGCAGCTTAGCGGGACTAGCGGGGTTCTCCTACGAGCAGTACTTC. Encoded protein: CASSLAGLAGFSYEQYF.

The chain carries TRBV29-1 and TRBJ2-3, with TRBD1 matching over 9 bases. Germline V gene sequence: CDR1 SQVTM, CDR2 ANQGSEA. Trimming took 5 bases from V and 6 from J; bases not matched to a gene: 12. CDR3 size: 15 residues. For the CDR3, the DNA is TGCAGCGTTCTACTCCGGGACAGGGAGACGGATACGCAGTATTTT. Residues: CSVLLRDRETDTQYF.

The chain is built from TRBV3-2 and TRBJ2-1; the tabulated D call, TRBD2, remains unverified against the DNA. TRBV3-2 is a pseudogene segment. The CDR3 length is 23 residues. The CDR3, as DNA: TGTGCCAGCAGCCAAGACCCCCTCGCCCACCTAGCGGGGGAGAAGAAAGAGAAAAATGAGCAGTTCTTC. Amino acids: CASSQDPLAHLAGEKKEKNEQFF.

This clonotype was seen a handful of times. The chain employs TRBV3-1 and TRBJ2-7; 9 nucleotides align to TRBD2. The junction had 4 bases not matched to a gene; V was cut back by 1 base and J by 3 bases. Germline CDR1 LGHDT, CDR2 YNNKEL (reference sequence). CDR3 length: 15 residues. CDR3 sequence reads: CASSQGPSGDYEQYF. As DNA, the CDR3 is TGTGCCAGCAGCCAAGGGCCTAGCGGGGACTACGAGCAGTACTTC.

This clonotype was seen at least ten times. The V and J genes are TRBV2 and TRBJ2-1, with TRBD2 identical over 7 bases. This CDR3 region has 15 residues. Trimming removed 5 bases from V and 4 bases from J; junction bases left unmatched: 8. Germline CDR1 and CDR2: SNHLY and FYNNEI. The DNA of the CDR3 is TGTGCCAGCAGTAGGTCGGGGGAGGGATACAATGAGCAGTTCTTC. Residues: CASSRSGEGYNEQFF. Combining the CDR3 with reference TRBV2 and TRBJ2-1 gives the whole variable domain EPEVTQTPSHQVTQMGQEVILRCVPISNHLYFYWYRQILGQKVEFLVSFYNNEISEKSEIFDDQFSVERPDGSNFTLKIRSTKLEDSAMYFCASSRSGEGYNEQFFGPGTRLTVL.

This clonotype was counted a few times. The chain has TRBV24-1 and TRBJ2-3; D is possibly TRBD1 (6 bases). The CDR3 extends over 14 amino acids. Looked up from germline, CDR1 is KGHDR and CDR2 is SFDVKD. Trimming stripped 4 bases from V and 4 bases from J, with 11 bases between. The CDR3 here is CATSEGALPDTQYF. The CDR3 coding sequence is TGTGCCACCAGTGAGGGGGCCCTGCCAGATACGCAGTATTTT.

Regarding this clonotype: A much larger clonotype is one base distant, so this may be a read error. The chain carries TRBV2 and TRBJ1-1; 8 bases map to TRBD1. Germline V gives CDR1 SNHLY, CDR2 FYNNEI. The CDR3 runs 17 residues. The CDR3 is CARRTGQGSSSPTEAFF. The DNA for the CDR3 is TGTGCCCGCAGGACCGGACAGGGTTCTTCCTCTCCCACTGAAGCTTTCTTT. Full variable domain (missing parts from reference TRBV2 and TRBJ1-1): EPEVTQTPSHQVTQMGQEVILRCVPISNHLYFYWYRQILGQKVEFLVSFYNNEISEKSEIFDDQFSVERPDGSNFTLKIRSTKLEDSAMYFCARRTGQGSSSPTEAFFGQGTRLTVV.

The chain couples TRBV27 to TRBJ2-1; TRBD1 matches at 9 bases. In germline, CDR1 is MNHEY, CDR2 SMNVEV (reference sequence). The ends lost 5 bases at V and 1 base at J; junction bases unmatched: 6. The CDR3 is made up of 16 amino acids. In nucleotides, the CDR3 is TGTGCCAGCAGTCCTAGAGGGACAGGGTCCTACAATGAGCAGTTCTTC. Encoded protein: CASSPRGTGSYNEQFF.

The table lists this clonotype with many counts. The chain couples TRBV9 to TRBJ2-2; D unresolved. CDR1 and CDR2 (germline): SGDLS, YYNGEE. There are 14 residues in the CDR3. Trimming removed 3 bases from V and 3 bases from J, with 9 bases in between. In DNA, the CDR3 is TGTGCCAGCAGCGAGGCAGTTGACACCGGGGAGCTGTTTTTT. This sequence encodes CASSEAVDTGELFF.

This clonotype was detected ten times or more. V and J are TRBV7-9 and TRBJ2-7; D is perhaps TRBD2 (6 bases). The CDR3 covers 14 residues. V lost 5 bases, J lost 4 bases, and 15 bases lay in between. Germline values: CDR1 SEHNR, CDR2 FQNEAQ (reference sequence). The CDR3 nucleotides read TGTGCCAGCAGCCCCAGGACCGGAGGGTACGAGCAGTACTTC. This codes for CASSPRTGGYEQYF.

This chain links TRBV3-1 with TRBJ2-3; TRBD2 might be the D (6 bases). The germline V gene has CDR1 LGHDT and CDR2 YNNKEL (reference sequence). CDR3 length equals 15 residues. Trimming stripped 3 bases from V and 6 bases from J, with 16 bases between. The DNA for the CDR3 is TGTGCCAGCAGCCACGGGACTTCCCCTTGGGATACGCAGTATTTT. This translates into CASSHGTSPWDTQYF.

This chain connects TRBV20-1 to TRBJ2-6; no definite D call. V lost 2 bases, J lost 6 bases, and 11 bases lay in between. The V gene's germline CDR1 is DFQATT and CDR2 SNEGSKA (reference sequence). CDR3 length: 14 residues. The CDR3 DNA reads TGCAGTGCTAGAACGAGCACCTTGGCCAACGTCCTGACTTTC. Translating it yields CSARTSTLANVLTF.

This clonotype was counted between two and nine times. The J gene is TRBJ2-7, the V gene TRBV5-4; D remains unclear. CDR3 length: 15 amino acids. CDR1 is SGHNT, CDR2 YYREEE, per germline (reference sequence). Trimming took off 0 bases at V and 1 base at J, with 11 bases between the two ends. The CDR3 DNA reads as TGTGCCAGCAGCTTGGGACTGGGGATTTCCTACGAGCAGTACTTC. As protein: CASSLGLGISYEQYF.

In its sample, this clonotype was seen a few times. The rearrangement uses TRBV20-1 and TRBJ2-5, with 8 bases that match TRBD1. The CDR3 length is 15 residues. V lost 5 bases, J lost 5 bases, and 13 bases stayed unmatched. CDR1 is DFQATT, CDR2 SNEGSKA, per germline (reference sequence). The CDR3 DNA reads as TGCAGTGCTTCCGGGACAGGACCACGCTGGGAGACCCAGTACTTC. It yields the protein CSASGTGPRWETQYF.

In this sample, this clonotype turned up a few times. This chain uses TRBV12-3 or TRBV12-4 with TRBJ1-2; maybe TRBD1 (5 bases). The CDR3 runs to 13 residues. V dropped 7 bases and J dropped 4 bases, with 13 bases sitting between them. CDR3 nucleotide sequence: TGTGCCAGCAACCCCGGGGGGACCTATGGCTACACCTTC. Translation gives CASNPGGTYGYTF.

The V gene is TRBV7-8, the J gene TRBJ2-7; TRBD1 agrees at 8 bases. J was trimmed by 2 bases and V by 2 bases; bases with no gene match: 2. The germline gives CDR1 SGHVS, CDR2 FQNEAQ. This CDR3 comprises 14 residues. CDR3 sequence reads: CASSLYRGTYEQYF. In DNA, the CDR3 is TGTGCCAGCAGCTTATACAGGGGGACCTACGAGCAGTACTTC.

This clonotype was counted many times. The chain recombines TRBV7-2 with TRBJ2-5; D not resolved. The CDR3 is made up of 14 amino acids. Germline V gene data show CDR1 as SGHTA and CDR2 as FQGNSA. V was shortened by 1 base and J by 1 base, with 7 bases between the two germline ends. The DNA of the CDR3 is TGTGCCAGCAGCTTAGGAGGATTCCAAGAGACCCAGTACTTC. Translation gives CASSLGGFQETQYF. Drawing the rest from reference TRBV7-2 and TRBJ2-5, the complete variable domain is GAGVSQSPSNKVTEKGKDVELRCDPISGHTALYWYRQSLGQGLEFLIYFQGNSAPDKSGLPSDRFSAERTGGSVSTLTIQRTQQEDSAVYLCASSLGGFQETQYFGPGTRLLVL.

This clonotype appeared a few times. The J gene is TRBJ2-3, the V gene TRBV20-1, with TRBD2 matching over 9 bases. Trimming removed 0 bases from V and 3 bases from J; junction bases left unmatched: 7. CDR3 length: 16 residues. Germline V lookup: CDR1 DFQATT, CDR2 SNEGSKA (reference sequence). CDR3 region: CSARDFWTSVTDTQYF. CDR3 DNA: TGCAGTGCTAGAGATTTTTGGACTAGCGTTACAGATACGCAGTATTTT.

This clonotype was picked up a small number of times. CDR3 residues: CASSYTPISSYNEQFF. CDR3 in DNA: TGTGCCAGCAGTTACACCCCCATTAGCTCCTACAATGAGCAGTTCTTC. The rearrangement uses TRBV6-5 and TRBJ2-1; D is unclear. V lost 2 bases and J 0 bases, leaving 11 bases between the germline ends. The CDR3 spans 16 residues. Germline-derived CDR1 and CDR2 are MNHEY and SVGAGI.

The sample holds a few counts of this clonotype. The gene calls are TRBV29-1 and TRBJ1-1, with D perhaps matching TRBD1 (5 bases). Germline V CDR1 and CDR2: SQVTM, ANQGSEA. V gave up 6 bases and J gave up 7 bases, with 12 bases separating them. The CDR3 sequence is 11 residues long. The CDR3 reads CSVTEGFEAFF. CDR3 DNA: TGCAGCGTCACTGAGGGGTTTGAAGCTTTCTTT.

This chain connects TRBV28 to TRBJ2-3, with 10 positions matching TRBD1. CDR3 length: 16 amino acids. Germline V lookup: CDR1 MDHEN, CDR2 SYDVKM. Trimming at V came to 4 bases and at J to 2 bases, leaving 6 bases not matched to a gene. The CDR3 loop is CASSSLDRGSTDTQYF. The CDR3 DNA sequence: TGTGCCAGCAGTTCCCTGGACAGGGGGTCCACAGATACGCAGTATTTT.

V gene TRBV5-1 combines with J gene TRBJ2-2, with TRBD1 matching 8 bases. V trimming: 5 bases; J trimming: 5 bases; junction bases outside the gene matches: 5. Germline lookup yields CDR1 SGHRS and CDR2 YFSETQ. CDR3 length: 14 amino acids. The CDR3, as DNA: TGCGCCAGCAGACAGGGGGAGTATACCGGGGAGCTGTTTTTT. It codes for CASRQGEYTGELFF.

This clonotype was recorded a few times. This rearrangement joins TRBV5-6 to TRBJ2-3; 11 nucleotides line up with TRBD1. Germline CDR1 is SGHDT and CDR2 is YYEEEE. With 4 bases clipped from V and 7 bases from J, the junction kept 5 bases outside the gene matches. The CDR3 loop spans 14 amino acids. CDR3 DNA: TGTGCCAGCAGCCCGGGACAGGGGGTAAATACGCAGTATTTT. Protein product: CASSPGQGVNTQYF. Full variable domain (outside the CDR3, taken from reference TRBV5-6 and TRBJ2-3): DAGVTQSPTHLIKTRGQQVTLRCSPKSGHDTVSWYQQALGQGPQFIFQYYEEEERQRGNFPDRFSGHQFPNYSSELNVNALLLGDSALYLCASSPGQGVNTQYFGPGTRLTVL.

This chain connects TRBV20-1 to TRBJ2-2; 7 bases are shared with TRBD1. The CDR3 spans 16 residues. Germline loops: CDR1 DFQATT, CDR2 SNEGSKA (reference sequence). Trimming at V came to 0 bases and at J to 3 bases, leaving 7 bases not matched to a gene. The CDR3 loop reads CSAREIGGADTGELFF. The CDR3 DNA reads as TGCAGTGCTAGAGAGATAGGGGGCGCCGACACCGGGGAGCTGTTTTTT.

There are many counts of this clonotype. This chain joins TRBV9 and TRBJ2-5; tentatively, D is TRBD1 (6 bases). CDR1 is SGDLS, CDR2 YYNGEE, per germline. The V gene lost 4 bases and the J gene lost 9 bases, with 13 bases spanning the gap. There are 12 residues in the CDR3. The CDR3 nucleotides are TGTGCCAGCAGCCCCCAGAAGGGGGCCCAGTACTTC. It encodes CASSPQKGAQYF.

This clonotype showed up just a few times. The chain recombines TRBV5-1 with TRBJ2-1, with 7 bases aligning to TRBD2. Germline values: CDR1 SGHRS, CDR2 YFSETQ. The CDR3 has 14 amino acids. With V trimmed by 4 bases and J by 6 bases, 7 bases remained unmatched. CDR3 coding DNA: TGCGCCAGCAGCGTGACGGGAGGAGCCAATGAGCAGTTCTTC. Residues: CASSVTGGANEQFF.

The chain couples TRBV29-1 to TRBJ2-2; TRBD1 or TRBD2 may be the D gene (6 bases each). V lost 5 bases and J 0 bases, leaving 10 bases between the germline ends. CDR1 and CDR2 from the germline V gene are SQVTM and ANQGSEA. The CDR3 has 14 amino acids. For the CDR3, the DNA is TGCAGCGTTCTCGGGGGCGCGAACACCGGGGAGCTGTTTTTT. This translates into CSVLGGANTGELFF.

This chain uses TRBV7-9 with TRBJ2-6; TRBD1 might be the D (6 bases). The CDR3 runs 14 residues. The V end was cut by 10 bases, the J end by 4 bases, with 14 bases between. The germline gives CDR1 SEHNR, CDR2 FQNEAQ (reference sequence). The CDR3 DNA is TGTGCCATTACACAGGGCGCCGGGGCCAACGTCCTGACTTTC. Residues: CAITQGAGANVLTF.

The DNA for the CDR3 is TGTGCCAGCGGGACTAGCGGAGATACGCAGTATTTT. Translated, it gives CASGTSGDTQYF. The chain has TRBV7-3 and TRBJ2-3; 11 bases are shared with TRBD2. CDR1 SGHTA and CDR2 FQGTGA come from the germline V gene. Trimming took 8 bases from V and 5 from J; bases not matched to a gene: 0. The CDR3 is made up of 12 amino acids.

The sample holds a few counts of this clonotype. The gene calls are TRBV18 and TRBJ1-2, with a tentative D call TRBD1 (5 bases). The CDR3 loop spans 13 amino acids. Germline CDR1 KGHSH, CDR2 LQKENI. The germline V and J ends were trimmed by 8 bases and 2 bases, with 12 bases remaining between them. In DNA form, the CDR3 reads TGTGCCAGCAGCCCGGACACAAACTATGGCTACACCTTC. The encoded protein is CASSPDTNYGYTF.